Listed below are T cell receptor beta chains from one sample, sequenced in a study of PD-1 blockade in classical Hodgkin lymphoma. Only in-frame clones appear in the TCRdb table, and some are missing; sequencing was by immunoSEQ multiplex PCR. The data contain approximately 52,000 clones, roughly 86% of them seen just once; the ten biggest clones take up 6% to 7.5%. Sequencing used peripheral blood mononuclear cells (PBMCs), obtained before the fourth cycle of nivolumab. These receptors were collected from a human donor with classical Hodgkin lymphoma. Both conserved end residues are part of each CDR3. The D gene is left open where the match is weak. Clone size, where shown, is once, few, many, or a class for clones that have expanded.

v_call: TRBV9
j_call: TRBJ1-3
clone_size: once
d_call: TRBD1
cdr3_aa: CASSVAGQSGNTIYF
cdr3_nt: TGTGCCAGCAGCGTAGCGGGACAGAGTGGGAACACCATATATTTT

v_call: TRBV27
j_call: TRBJ2-7
clone_size: few
d_call: -
cdr3_aa: CASSTQGQEQYF
cdr3_nt: TGTGCCAGCAGTACACAAGGCCAGGAGCAGTACTTC

v_call: TRBV2
j_call: TRBJ2-7
clone_size: -
d_call: TRBD1
cdr3_aa: CASRGYNRGSYEQYF
cdr3_nt: TGTGCCAGCAGGGGATACAACAGGGGATCCTACGAGCAGTACTTC

v_call: TRBV19
j_call: TRBJ1-5
clone_size: -
d_call: -
cdr3_aa: CASSILGSNQPQHF
cdr3_nt: TGTGCCAGTAGTATTCTGGGGAGCAATCAGCCCCAGCATTTT

v_call: TRBV7-7
j_call: TRBJ2-3
clone_size: -
d_call: -
cdr3_aa: CASGRDTDTQYF
cdr3_nt: TGTGCTAGCGGCAGGGACACAGATACGCAGTATTTT

v_call: TRBV15
j_call: TRBJ1-5
clone_size: -
d_call: -
cdr3_aa: CATSRATGGNQPQHF
cdr3_nt: TGTGCCACCAGCAGAGCCACGGGGGGCAATCAGCCCCAGCATTTT

v_call: TRBV5-4
j_call: TRBJ2-2
clone_size: -
d_call: TRBD1
cdr3_aa: CASCRTGVATGELFF
cdr3_nt: TGTGCCAGCTGCAGGACAGGGGTTGCCACCGGGGAGCTGTTTTTT

v_call: TRBV27
j_call: TRBJ1-1
clone_size: -
d_call: TRBD1
cdr3_aa: CASSFQGADTEAFF
cdr3_nt: TGTGCCAGCAGTTTTCAGGGGGCGGACACTGAAGCTTTCTTT

v_call: TRBV27
j_call: TRBJ1-2
clone_size: -
d_call: -
cdr3_aa: CASSSRVDYGYTF
cdr3_nt: TGTGCCAGCAGTTCGAGGGTAGACTATGGCTACACCTTC

v_call: TRBV5-6
j_call: TRBJ2-7
clone_size: -
d_call: -
cdr3_aa: CASSSNPDLTYEQYF
cdr3_nt: TGTGCCAGCAGCTCCAACCCGGACCTTACCTACGAGCAGTACTTC

v_call: TRBV28
j_call: TRBJ2-2
clone_size: -
d_call: TRBD2
cdr3_aa: CASRGLAYTGELFF
cdr3_nt: TGTGCCAGCAGGGGACTAGCGTACACCGGGGAGCTGTTTTTT

v_call: TRBV7-9
j_call: TRBJ1-2
clone_size: -
d_call: TRBD1
cdr3_aa: CASSLGGQGAKWYGYTF
cdr3_nt: TGTGCCAGCAGCTTAGGAGGACAGGGGGCGAAATGGTATGGCTACACCTTC

v_call: TRBV5-4
j_call: TRBJ1-2
clone_size: few
d_call: TRBD1
cdr3_aa: CASSPPGQGAVGYTF
cdr3_nt: TGTGCCAGCAGCCCTCCGGGACAGGGGGCCGTTGGCTACACCTTC

v_call: TRBV19
j_call: TRBJ2-6
clone_size: -
d_call: -
cdr3_aa: CASSIGGTGANVLTF
cdr3_nt: TGTGCCAGTAGTATCGGAGGAACTGGGGCCAACGTCCTGACTTTC

v_call: TRBV28
j_call: TRBJ2-7
clone_size: -
d_call: TRBD2
cdr3_aa: CASSLMGREGYEQYF
cdr3_nt: TGTGCCAGCAGTTTAATGGGGCGGGAGGGCTACGAGCAGTACTTC

v_call: TRBV28
j_call: TRBJ2-3
clone_size: once
d_call: -
cdr3_aa: CASSPRSEDTQYF
cdr3_nt: TGTGCCAGCAGTCCCCGGAGTGAGGATACGCAGTATTTT

v_call: TRBV7-3
j_call: TRBJ2-5
clone_size: -
d_call: TRBD2
cdr3_aa: CASSRTSQETQYF
cdr3_nt: TGTGCCAGCAGCCGGACTAGCCAAGAGACCCAGTACTTC

v_call: TRBV7-9
j_call: TRBJ2-3
clone_size: -
d_call: -
cdr3_aa: CASTSSKRNLGTDTQYF
cdr3_nt: TGTGCCAGCACCTCCTCCAAGCGGAACCTGGGGACAGATACGCAGTATTTT

v_call: TRBV7-2
j_call: TRBJ2-7
clone_size: -
d_call: -
cdr3_aa: CASSLTGLPPDEQYF
cdr3_nt: TGTGCCAGCAGCTTAACTGGGCTCCCTCCGGACGAGCAGTACTTC

v_call: TRBV27
j_call: TRBJ2-3
clone_size: medium-sized
d_call: -
cdr3_aa: CAISDSITDTQYF
cdr3_nt: TGTGCCATCTCGGACAGCATCACAGATACGCAGTATTTT

v_call: TRBV28
j_call: TRBJ1-5
clone_size: few
d_call: -
cdr3_aa: CATQVSNQPQHF
cdr3_nt: TGTGCCACACAGGTGAGCAATCAGCCCCAGCATTTT

v_call: TRBV10-3
j_call: TRBJ2-7
clone_size: -
d_call: TRBD1
cdr3_aa: CAISDGQASYEQYF
cdr3_nt: TGTGCCATCAGTGACGGACAGGCCTCCTACGAGCAGTACTTC

v_call: TRBV6-1
j_call: TRBJ2-3
clone_size: -
d_call: -
cdr3_aa: CASALITDTQYF
cdr3_nt: TGTGCCAGCGCTCTGATCACAGATACGCAGTATTTT

v_call: TRBV5-1
j_call: TRBJ1-4
clone_size: -
d_call: -
cdr3_aa: CASSTQVGTNEKLFF
cdr3_nt: TGCGCCAGCAGCACGCAGGTTGGAACTAATGAAAAACTGTTTTTT

v_call: TRBV5-1
j_call: TRBJ2-1
clone_size: -
d_call: -
cdr3_aa: CASSPPGGTSKDSSYNEQFF
cdr3_nt: TGCGCCAGCAGCCCCCCAGGGGGTACTAGCAAGGATAGCTCCTACAATGAGCAGTTCTTC

v_call: TRBV7-3
j_call: TRBJ2-1
clone_size: once
d_call: TRBD2
cdr3_aa: CASSPSGSSNEQFF
cdr3_nt: TGTGCCAGCAGCCCTAGCGGGAGCTCGAATGAGCAGTTCTTC

v_call: TRBV7-6
j_call: TRBJ1-5
clone_size: few
d_call: -
cdr3_aa: CASSLDGGPQHF
cdr3_nt: TGTGCCAGCAGCTTAGACGGGGGGCCCCAGCATTTT

v_call: TRBV6-1
j_call: TRBJ1-1
clone_size: -
d_call: -
cdr3_aa: CASRGHQNTEAFF
cdr3_nt: TGTGCCAGCAGAGGACACCAGAACACTGAAGCTTTCTTT

v_call: TRBV6-5
j_call: TRBJ2-2
clone_size: -
d_call: TRBD1
cdr3_aa: CASRRHRGNTGELFF
cdr3_nt: TGTGCCAGCAGAAGACACAGGGGGAACACCGGGGAGCTGTTTTTT

v_call: TRBV28
j_call: TRBJ1-2
clone_size: -
d_call: TRBD1
cdr3_aa: CASRIGQGSSTF
cdr3_nt: TGTGCCAGCAGGATAGGACAGGGTTCCTCCACCTTC

v_call: TRBV29-1
j_call: TRBJ2-1
clone_size: few
d_call: TRBD2
cdr3_aa: CSVELAGVGNEQFF
cdr3_nt: TGCAGCGTGGAGCTAGCGGGAGTAGGCAATGAGCAGTTCTTC

v_call: TRBV9
j_call: TRBJ2-2
clone_size: -
d_call: -
cdr3_aa: CASSVSTSQGSGELFF
cdr3_nt: TGTGCCAGCAGCGTCTCCACTAGCCAGGGGTCCGGGGAGCTGTTTTTT

v_call: TRBV13
j_call: TRBJ2-7
clone_size: -
d_call: TRBD1
cdr3_aa: CASSHTGTGSYEQYF
cdr3_nt: TGTGCCAGCAGCCACACCGGGACAGGGTCCTACGAGCAGTACTTC

v_call: TRBV27
j_call: TRBJ2-3
clone_size: -
d_call: -
cdr3_aa: CASSLLGGGTDTQYF
cdr3_nt: TGTGCCAGCAGTTTATTAGGCGGGGGCACAGATACGCAGTATTTT

v_call: TRBV4-1
j_call: TRBJ2-2
clone_size: few
d_call: TRBD2
cdr3_aa: CASSLGLAGTNTGELFF
cdr3_nt: TGCGCCAGCAGCCTGGGACTAGCGGGAACGAACACCGGGGAGCTGTTTTTT

v_call: TRBV11-2
j_call: TRBJ2-5
clone_size: -
d_call: -
cdr3_aa: CASSLPRGRETQYF
cdr3_nt: TGTGCCAGCAGCTTACCTAGGGGGAGGGAGACCCAGTACTTC

v_call: TRBV5-1
j_call: TRBJ2-2
clone_size: -
d_call: TRBD1
cdr3_aa: CASSNRDRGDTGELFF
cdr3_nt: TGCGCCAGCAGCAACCGGGACAGGGGAGACACCGGGGAGCTGTTTTTT

v_call: TRBV5-3
j_call: TRBJ2-1
clone_size: once
d_call: TRBD2
cdr3_aa: CARRRDREGLAGVEYNEQFF
cdr3_nt: TGTGCCAGAAGGAGAGATAGGGAGGGACTAGCGGGAGTCGAATACAATGAGCAGTTCTTC

v_call: TRBV7-6
j_call: TRBJ2-1
clone_size: -
d_call: -
cdr3_aa: CASSGGTVRSYNEQFF
cdr3_nt: TGTGCCAGCAGCGGCGGGACAGTACGTTCCTACAATGAGCAGTTCTTC

v_call: TRBV25-1
j_call: TRBJ1-4
clone_size: -
d_call: TRBD1
cdr3_aa: CASGHGTGGAFNEKLFF
cdr3_nt: TGTGCCAGCGGACACGGGACAGGGGGCGCCTTTAATGAAAAACTGTTTTTT